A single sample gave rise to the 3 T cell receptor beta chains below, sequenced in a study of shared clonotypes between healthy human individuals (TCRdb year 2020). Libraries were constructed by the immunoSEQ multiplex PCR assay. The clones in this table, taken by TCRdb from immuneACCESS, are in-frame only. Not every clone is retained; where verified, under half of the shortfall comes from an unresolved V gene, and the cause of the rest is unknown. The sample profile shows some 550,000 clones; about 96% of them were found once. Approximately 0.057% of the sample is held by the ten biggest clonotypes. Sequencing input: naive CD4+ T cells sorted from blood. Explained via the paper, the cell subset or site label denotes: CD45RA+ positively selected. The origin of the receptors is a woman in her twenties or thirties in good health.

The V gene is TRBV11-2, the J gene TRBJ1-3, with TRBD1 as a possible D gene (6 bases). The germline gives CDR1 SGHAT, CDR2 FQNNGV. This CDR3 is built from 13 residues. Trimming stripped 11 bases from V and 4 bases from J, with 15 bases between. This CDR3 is CAVGGQGGNTIYF. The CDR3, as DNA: TGTGCCGTCGGGGGGCAAGGAGGAAACACCATATATTTT.

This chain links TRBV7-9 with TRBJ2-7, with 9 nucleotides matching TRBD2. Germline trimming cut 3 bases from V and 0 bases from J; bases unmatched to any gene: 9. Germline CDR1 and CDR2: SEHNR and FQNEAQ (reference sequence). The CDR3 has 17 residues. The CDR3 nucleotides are TGTGCCAGCAGCTTCACCTCACTAGCGGGCCTCTCCTACGAGCAGTACTTC. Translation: CASSFTSLAGLSYEQYF.

CDR3 in DNA: TGTGCCAGCAGCTTAGCGATGACTAGCGGGAAACGGAATGAGCAGTTCTTC. Its translation is CASSLAMTSGKRNEQFF. The V and J genes are TRBV7-9 and TRBJ2-1; 11 nucleotides align to TRBD2. The CDR3 spans 17 residues. V lost 0 bases, J lost 7 bases, and 8 bases stayed unmatched. CDR1 is SEHNR and CDR2 is FQNEAQ in the germline V gene (reference sequence). Full variable domain (remainder filled in from reference TRBV7-9 and TRBJ2-1): DTGVSQNPRHKITKRGQNVTFRCDPISEHNRLYWYRQTLGQGPEFLTYFQNEAQLEKSRLLSDRFSAERPKGSFSTLEIQRTEQGDSAMYLCASSLAMTSGKRNEQFFGPGTRLTVL.